A selection of T cell receptor beta chains follows, all from one sample in a study of beta chain features in type 1 diabetes. Sequencing used immunoSEQ multiplex PCR; TCRdb keeps in-frame clones, though not all of them. This table holds around 310,000 clones, roughly 9.6% found once. The sample was naive CD4+ T cells from blood. The receptors come from a woman between 25 and 40 years old in good health. The CDR3 runs from the conserved cysteine through the conserved F or W. D genes are given only for firm matches. A clone size is listed for some rows: how often the clone was seen (once, few, many), or a class if it is expanded.

V	D	J	size	DNA	CDR3
TRBV11-2	TRBD2	TRBJ2-1	few	TGTGCCACCTCGGGAGCGCCCGGGGGGGGACGCCCTGGGAATGAGCAGTTCTTC	CATSGAPGGGRPGNEQFF
TRBV30	-	TRBJ2-1	few	TGTGCCTGGAGTGTAGAGAATGAGCAGTTCTTC	CAWSVENEQFF
TRBV7-3	-	TRBJ1-1	few	TGTGCCAGCAGCTTAGCCCCCGGGGGTGGGACTGAAGCTTTCTTT	CASSLAPGGGTEAFF
TRBV18	-	TRBJ1-5	-	TGTGCCAGCTCACCATTGCAGGGGTATCAGCCCCAGCATTTT	CASSPLQGYQPQHF
TRBV5-1	TRBD1	TRBJ2-7	few	TGCGCCAGCAGCCTCGGGTCAGGGGGCAACGAGCAGTACTTC	CASSLGSGGNEQYF
TRBV9	TRBD1	TRBJ1-2	-	TGTGCCAGCAGCGTAGCCGGGACAGGAAGCTATGGCTACACCTTC	CASSVAGTGSYGYTF
TRBV18	TRBD1	TRBJ1-5	few	TGTGCCAGCTCACCGGGACAGGGAGTCAATCAGCCCCAGCATTTT	CASSPGQGVNQPQHF
TRBV6-6	TRBD2	TRBJ2-3	-	TGTGCCAGCACCCTAGCGGGAGTAGGCACAGATACGCAGTATTTT	CASTLAGVGTDTQYF
TRBV5-1	-	TRBJ2-3	-	TGCGCCAGCAACCTCCTGCCAGGGGCTAGCACAGATACGCAGTATTTT	CASNLLPGASTDTQYF
TRBV7-3	TRBD2	TRBJ2-1	-	TGTGCCAGCAGCTTAATAGCGACTAGCGGGACCTTATACAATGAGCAGTTCTTC	CASSLIATSGTLYNEQFF
TRBV28	-	TRBJ2-7	few	TGTGCCAGCAGTTTATGGGCGGGGAGCTCCTACGAGCAGTACTTC	CASSLWAGSSYEQYF
TRBV14	TRBD2	TRBJ2-5	-	TGTGCCAGCAGCCAGGGAGGGCGAGAGACCCAGTACTTC	CASSQGGRETQYF
TRBV7-6	-	TRBJ2-7	few	TGTGCCAGCAGCTTAGCGGGCGAGAAGTACGAGCAGTACTTC	CASSLAGEKYEQYF
TRBV28	-	TRBJ2-1	few	TGTGCCAGCAGTTTTGCGGGGAGCTCCTACAATGAGCAGTTCTTC	CASSFAGSSYNEQFF
TRBV18	TRBD2	TRBJ2-3	few	TGTGCCAGCTCACCACTTAGCGGGGGAAGCACAGATACGCAGTATTTT	CASSPLSGGSTDTQYF
TRBV10-3	TRBD1	TRBJ2-3	-	TGTGCCATCGGAGACAGGGGGCGCGGGTCAGATACGCAGTATTTT	CAIGDRGRGSDTQYF
TRBV5-4	TRBD2	TRBJ2-1	few	TGTGCCAGCAGCGAGACTAGCGGAAGCTACAATGAGCAGTTCTTC	CASSETSGSYNEQFF
TRBV5-6	TRBD1	TRBJ1-1	few	TGTGCCAGCAGCAGGATGGACAGGGGGGGCACTGAAGCTTTCTTT	CASSRMDRGGTEAFF
TRBV29-1	-	TRBJ1-1	-	TGCAGCGCTCCCACAACCTCCACTGAAGCTTTCTTT	CSAPTTSTEAFF
TRBV5-4	-	TRBJ1-1	-	TGTGCCAGCAGCGTCCCCATGAACACTGAAGCTTTCTTT	CASSVPMNTEAFF
TRBV4-3	TRBD2	TRBJ2-1	-	TGCGCCAGCAGCCCCACCTTTGATAGCGGGAGTTCTAAGAATGAGCAGTTCTTC	CASSPTFDSGSSKNEQFF
TRBV15	-	TRBJ2-1	-	TGTGCCACCAGCAGGGGCAGAGACGGGAGTGAGCAGTTCTTC	CATSRGRDGSEQFF
TRBV25-1	-	TRBJ2-1	few	TGTGCCAGCAGTGAACCTTACAATGAGCAGTTCTTC	CASSEPYNEQFF
TRBV5-8	-	TRBJ1-2	-	TGTGCCAGCAGCTACGGTCCCCCCCGTGGCTACACCTTC	CASSYGPPRGYTF
TRBV4-1	TRBD2	TRBJ2-3	-	TGCGCCAGCAGCCCGCCGGGAAGCGGGAGAGCAGATACGCAGTATTTT	CASSPPGSGRADTQYF
TRBV15	-	TRBJ1-1	-	TGTGCCACCAGCAGAGATATTGCAAGCTTGAACACTGAAGCTTTCTTT	CATSRDIASLNTEAFF
TRBV19	TRBD2	TRBJ2-2	few	TGTGCCAGTGGGGCTAGCGGGAGAGCCAACACCGGGGAGCTGTTTTTT	CASGASGRANTGELFF
TRBV5-1	TRBD2	TRBJ2-7	few	TGCGCCAGCAGCTTGGCCGGGGCCCTACTAGCGGGAGAAGAGCAGTACTTC	CASSLAGALLAGEEQYF
TRBV7-2	-	TRBJ1-1	-	TGTGCCAGCAGCTTAGAGGGGCAGCGGGGCCTAGCTGAAGCTTTCTTT	CASSLEGQRGLAEAFF
TRBV10-3	TRBD2	TRBJ2-1	few	TGTGCCATACATCCCACTAGCGGGAGTAACAATGAGCAGTTCTTC	CAIHPTSGSNNEQFF
TRBV7-2	TRBD2	TRBJ2-3	-	TGTGCCAGCAGCTCGGGGGGGTTTACGCAGTATTTT	CASSSGGFTQYF
TRBV30	TRBD1	TRBJ1-2	-	TGTGCCTGGAGTGGGGGGGACAGCTTAGGACATGGCTACACCTTC	CAWSGGDSLGHGYTF
TRBV21-1	-	TRBJ2-7	few	TGTGCCAGCAGACCTCGACTAGCGGGTTTGAACGAGCAGTACTTC	CASRPRLAGLNEQYF
TRBV4-3	-	TRBJ2-3	few	TGCGCCAGCAGCCAAGATCTAGGCCGGGGGACGCAGTATTTT	CASSQDLGRGTQYF
TRBV28	-	TRBJ2-5	-	TGTGCCAGCAGTTCGGGGCAGGGGCAGGGCCAAGAGACCCAGTACTTC	CASSSGQGQGQETQYF
TRBV27	-	TRBJ2-3	-	TGTGCCAGCACCTGGGCCGCCACAGATACGCAGTATTTT	CASTWAATDTQYF
TRBV27	TRBD2	TRBJ2-2	-	TGTGCCAGCAGTTTACGGGAGGGCACCGGGGAGCTGTTTTTT	CASSLREGTGELFF
TRBV10-3	TRBD2	TRBJ2-7	-	TGTGCCATCAGTGAGTTAACTAGCGGACTGCAGTACTTC	CAISELTSGLQYF
TRBV13	TRBD2	TRBJ2-5	few	TGTGCCAGCAGCGATCCTAGCGGGAGAGTTCAGAGAGAGACCCAGTACTTC	CASSDPSGRVQRETQYF
TRBV28	-	TRBJ2-3	-	TGTGCCAGCAGTCCCTTACTAGCTGGCGGGGCGCAGTATTTT	CASSPLLAGGAQYF
TRBV6-6	-	TRBJ2-7	few	TGTGCCAGCAGTTACGGAGGGGCCGTGGACGAGCAGTACTTC	CASSYGGAVDEQYF
TRBV7-8	-	TRBJ1-1	-	TGTGCCAGCAGCGCCCAACAGGGCGGAACTGAAGCTTTCTTT	CASSAQQGGTEAFF
TRBV28	TRBD1	TRBJ2-7	few	TGTGCCAGCACAGACAGGGTACACGAGCAGTACTTC	CASTDRVHEQYF
TRBV7-9	TRBD1	TRBJ2-3	few	TGTGCCACACACAGGGGGGTCGCAGATACGCAGTATTTT	CATHRGVADTQYF
TRBV7-9	TRBD1	TRBJ1-1	-	TGTGCCAGCAGCTCGACGACAGGGTGGACTGAAGCTTTCTTT	CASSSTTGWTEAFF
TRBV7-8	TRBD1	TRBJ1-5	-	TGTGCCAGCAGCATAAACAGGGGTCAGAATCAGCCCCAGCATTTT	CASSINRGQNQPQHF
TRBV25-1	TRBD2	TRBJ2-5	few	TGTGCCAGCAGTCGAACCGGGACTAGCGGGAGAGAGACCCAGTACTTC	CASSRTGTSGRETQYF
TRBV25-1	TRBD2	TRBJ2-2	-	TGTGCCAGCAGTCGGCATCCCGGGCGGGAGGGGGTCACCGGGGAGCTGTTTTTT	CASSRHPGREGVTGELFF
TRBV30	TRBD1	TRBJ2-6	-	TGTGCCTTACAGGGGGCGCCTGGGGCCAACGTCCTGACTTTC	CALQGAPGANVLTF
TRBV9	-	TRBJ2-1	few	TGTGCCAGCGGGGAGGATAGGTCTCCCAATGAGCAGTTCTTC	CASGEDRSPNEQFF
TRBV28	TRBD2	TRBJ2-3	-	TGTGCCAGCAGACCTCCTAGCGGGAGGGAAGATACGCAGTATTTT	CASRPPSGREDTQYF
TRBV7-6	-	TRBJ1-1	-	TGTGCCAGCAGCTTAGAACAAGTAAGGAACACTGAAGCTTTCTTT	CASSLEQVRNTEAFF
TRBV27	TRBD2	TRBJ2-1	few	TGTGCCAGCAGTTTAATGTGGCTAGCGGGCAGGAATGAGCAGTTCTTC	CASSLMWLAGRNEQFF
TRBV27	-	TRBJ2-4	few	TGTGCCAGCAGTTCCAGGGCGGCCAAAAACATTCAGTACTTC	CASSSRAAKNIQYF